This record looks at one TCR beta chain sequence and its context. Profiling relied on immunoSEQ multiplex PCR, and the TCRdb table lists in-frame clones only, not all of them. The table lists 140,000 to 150,000 clones, about nine tenths of them singletons. This sample stems from a study of blood T cell repertoires in COVID-19. Looking at the study overall: The origin of the acute and convalescent COVID-19 samples was the United States, Italy and Spain.

The source material was peripheral blood. The TCR was taken from a human donor in a cohort sampled during active COVID-19.

Here the CDR3 reads CASSPSGREAEQYF. As DNA, the CDR3 is TGTGCCAGCTCACCATCCGGCAGGGAAGCCGAGCAGTACTTC. The rearrangement joins TRBV18 to TRBJ2-7, with a weak D call TRBD1 (5 bases). V was pared by 2 bases and J by 6 bases, with 14 bases between. CDR3 length: 14 amino acids. CDR1 is KGHSH, CDR2 LQKENI, per germline.